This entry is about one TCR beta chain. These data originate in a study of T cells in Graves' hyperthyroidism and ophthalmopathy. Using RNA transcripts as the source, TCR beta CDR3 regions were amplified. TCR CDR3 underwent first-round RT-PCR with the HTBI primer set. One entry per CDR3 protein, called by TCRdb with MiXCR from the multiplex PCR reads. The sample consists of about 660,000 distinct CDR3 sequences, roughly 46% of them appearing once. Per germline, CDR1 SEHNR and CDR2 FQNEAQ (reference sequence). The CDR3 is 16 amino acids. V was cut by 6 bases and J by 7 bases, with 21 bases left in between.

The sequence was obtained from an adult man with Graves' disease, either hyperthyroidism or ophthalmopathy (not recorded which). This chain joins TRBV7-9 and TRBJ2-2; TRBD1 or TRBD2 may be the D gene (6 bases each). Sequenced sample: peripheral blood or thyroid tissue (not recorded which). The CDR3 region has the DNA TGTGCCAGCAGAACCCCGGGACTTAGCAGGGGCGGGGAGCTGTTTTTT. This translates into CASRTPGLSRGGELFF.